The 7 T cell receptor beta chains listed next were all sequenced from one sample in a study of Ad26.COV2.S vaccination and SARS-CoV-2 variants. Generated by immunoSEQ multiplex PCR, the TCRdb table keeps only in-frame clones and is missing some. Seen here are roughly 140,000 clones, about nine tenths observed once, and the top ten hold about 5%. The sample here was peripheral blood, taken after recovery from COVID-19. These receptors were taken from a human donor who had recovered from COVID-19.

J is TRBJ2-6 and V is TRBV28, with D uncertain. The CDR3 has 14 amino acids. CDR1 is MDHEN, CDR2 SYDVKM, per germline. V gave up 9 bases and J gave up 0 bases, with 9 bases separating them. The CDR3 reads CASRDSSGANVLTF. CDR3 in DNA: TGTGCCAGTCGTGATAGCTCTGGGGCCAACGTCCTGACTTTC.

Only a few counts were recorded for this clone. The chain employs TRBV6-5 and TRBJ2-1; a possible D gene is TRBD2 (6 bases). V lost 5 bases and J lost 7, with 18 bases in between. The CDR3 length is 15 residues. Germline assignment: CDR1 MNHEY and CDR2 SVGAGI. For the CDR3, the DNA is TGTGCCAGCAGTCAACGGGAGAGGTCCCGAAATGAGCAGTTCTTC. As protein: CASSQRERSRNEQFF.

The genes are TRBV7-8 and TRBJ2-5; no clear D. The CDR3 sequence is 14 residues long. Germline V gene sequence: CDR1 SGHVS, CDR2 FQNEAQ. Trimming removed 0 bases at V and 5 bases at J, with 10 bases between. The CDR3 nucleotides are TGTGCCAGCAGCTTAGCGCCTAGAGGCGAGACCCAGTACTTC. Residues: CASSLAPRGETQYF.

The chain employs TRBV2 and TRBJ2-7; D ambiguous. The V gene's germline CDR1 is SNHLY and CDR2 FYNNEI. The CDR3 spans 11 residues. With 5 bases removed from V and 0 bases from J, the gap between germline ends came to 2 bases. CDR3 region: CASSNSYEQYF. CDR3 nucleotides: TGTGCCAGCAGTAACTCCTACGAGCAGTACTTC.

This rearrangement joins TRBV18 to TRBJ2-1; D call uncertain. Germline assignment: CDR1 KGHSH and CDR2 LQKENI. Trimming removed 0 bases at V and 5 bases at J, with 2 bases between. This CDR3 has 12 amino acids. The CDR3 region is CASSPPHNEQFF. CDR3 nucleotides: TGTGCCAGCTCACCACCTCACAATGAGCAGTTCTTC.

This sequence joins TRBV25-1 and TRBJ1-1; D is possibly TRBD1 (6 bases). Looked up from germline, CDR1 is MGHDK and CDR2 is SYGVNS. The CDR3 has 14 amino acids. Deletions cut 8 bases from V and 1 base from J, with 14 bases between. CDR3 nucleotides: TGTGCCAGCCCCGCCTTACAGGGGAACACTGAAGCTTTCTTT. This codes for CASPALQGNTEAFF.

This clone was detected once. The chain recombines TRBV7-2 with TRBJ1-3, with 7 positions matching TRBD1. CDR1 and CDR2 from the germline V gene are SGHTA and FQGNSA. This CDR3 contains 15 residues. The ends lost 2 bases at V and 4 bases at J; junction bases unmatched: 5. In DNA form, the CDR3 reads TGTGCCAGCAGCTTAACCCCGGACAGGGGAAACACCATATATTTT. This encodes CASSLTPDRGNTIYF.